The 9 T cell receptor beta chains presented below share a single source sample, sequenced in a study of T cell repertoires in aging, cancer and after chemotherapy. Amplification of TCR beta used genomic DNA extracted from peripheral blood. Multiplex touch-down PCR with TRB-A/B primers amplified rearranged V-D-J TRB sequences. TCRdb analysed the multiplex PCR reads with MiXCR anew, one entry per CDR3 protein. Among over 10,000 distinct CDR3 sequences listed, roughly 20% were seen once. The specimen was blood. Receptor source: a human donor in good health.

This clonotype has at least ten counts. The rearrangement links TRBV7-2 to TRBJ2-7, with TRBD1 matching over 7 bases. The CDR3 has 15 amino acids. Losses at the gene ends were 5 bases for V and 0 bases for J; bases not matched to a gene: 7. The germline gives CDR1 SGHTA, CDR2 FQGNSA. CDR3 in DNA: TGTGCCAGCAGCCCTCAGGGGGTTTACTCCTACGAGCAGTACTTC. Its translation is CASSPQGVYSYEQYF.

V is TRBV7-9 and J is TRBJ2-3, with D possibly called TRBD1 or TRBD2 (5 bases each). V lost 9 bases and J lost 4, with 14 bases in between. Germline V gene sequence: CDR1 SEHNR, CDR2 FQNEAQ (reference sequence). The CDR3 runs to 13 residues. The CDR3 nucleotides are TGTGCCAGTCGGCCGGGGCGCGCAGATACGCAGTATTTT. This encodes CASRPGRADTQYF.

In this sample, this clonotype turned up many times. The CDR3 is CSARPRGALNEQYF. The DNA of the CDR3 is TGCAGTGCTCGGCCCAGGGGGGCATTGAACGAGCAGTACTTC. V is TRBV20-1 and J is TRBJ2-7; possible D gene TRBD1, 7 bases. From germline, CDR1 is DFQATT and CDR2 SNEGSKA (reference sequence). The CDR3 totals 14 residues. V lost 5 bases and J lost 5, with 19 bases in between.

This clonotype is categorized as medium-sized (0.01 to 0.1%). The V gene is TRBV15, the J gene TRBJ2-1; TRBD1 matches 7 bases. The CDR3 is 16 amino acids. In germline, CDR1 is LNHNV, CDR2 YYDKDF (reference sequence). Trimming at V came to 2 bases and at J to 3 bases, leaving 7 bases not matched to a gene. The CDR3 bases are TGTGCCACCAGCAGAACTCCGGGACAGAACTACAATGAGCAGTTCTTC. Its translation is CATSRTPGQNYNEQFF.

This chain uses TRBV14 with TRBJ2-1, with 11 bases fitting TRBD2. V dropped 4 bases and J dropped 4; count of bases not matched to a gene: 3. The length of the CDR3 is 15 residues. Germline V gene data show CDR1 as SGHDN and CDR2 as FVKESK. CDR3 protein: CASSPRLAGYNEQFF. The CDR3, as DNA: TGTGCCAGCAGCCCGAGACTAGCGGGGTACAATGAGCAGTTCTTC.

By sample fraction, this clonotype is medium-sized. The CDR3 bases are TGTGCCAGTAGTACTCGGGCCACTGGGGGCTACACCTTC. It specifies CASSTRATGGYTF. V usage is TRBV19 and J usage is TRBJ1-2; D not resolved. CDR1 and CDR2 from the germline V gene are LNHDA and SQIVND (reference sequence). CDR3 length equals 13 residues. Trimming removed 4 bases at V and 8 bases at J, with 14 bases between.

This clonotype qualifies as medium-sized. The genes are TRBV7-3 and TRBJ2-5; 8 nucleotides align to TRBD1. CDR1 and CDR2 (germline): SGHTA, FQGTGA. CDR3 length equals 15 residues. The ends lost 6 bases at V and 5 bases at J; junction bases unmatched: 11. The CDR3 sequence: CASSTTGGGWETQYF. The CDR3 nucleotides are TGTGCCAGCAGTACAACAGGGGGAGGTTGGGAGACCCAGTACTTC.

The chain has TRBV6-1 and TRBJ2-3; TRBD2 matches 10 bases. Per the germline V gene, CDR1 is MNHNS and CDR2 is SASEGT. With V trimmed by 7 bases and J by 6 bases, 16 bases remained unmatched. This CDR3 region has 17 residues. DNA of the CDR3: TGTGCCAGCAACGAAAGGAGGCCAGCGGGGGGGACCGATACGCAGTATTTT. Its protein is CASNERRPAGGTDTQYF.

This clonotype was recorded many times. This rearrangement joins TRBV6-5 to TRBJ1-1, with a tentative D call TRBD1 (5 bases). The CDR3 sequence is 15 residues long. Germline V gives CDR1 MNHEY, CDR2 SVGAGI. Trimming pared 0 bases from V and 4 bases from J, leaving 12 bases between. The CDR3: CASSYSGLRSTEAFF. The CDR3 DNA is TGTGCCAGCAGTTACTCGGGACTTCGGTCCACTGAAGCTTTCTTT.